The 13 T cell receptor beta chains given below trace back to one sample, sequenced in a study of shared clonotypes between healthy human individuals. Clones were read by immunoSEQ multiplex PCR, and TCRdb kept only the in-frame ones, dropping some. The data hold fewer than 200,000 clones, with over 80% observed a single time. Sequencing was done on a sample of naive CD4+ T cells sorted from blood. Subset given: CD45RA+ positively selected. Receptors were obtained from a woman aged 25 to 45 in good health.

The chain uses TRBV10-3 and TRBJ2-1; 13 bases align to TRBD2. Germline CDR1 ENHRY, CDR2 SYGVKD. The CDR3 contains 21 residues. The ends lost 4 bases at V and 0 bases at J; junction bases unmatched: 15. CDR3 region: CAISGSTPLAGGLNSYNEQFF. The CDR3, as DNA: TGTGCCATCAGTGGTTCAACCCCACTAGCGGGAGGGCTAAACTCCTACAATGAGCAGTTCTTC.

This chain connects TRBV5-6 to TRBJ2-3; no firm D call. The V and J ends lost 4 bases and 0 bases respectively, with 12 bases between them. This CDR3 has 15 residues. The germline gives CDR1 SGHDT, CDR2 YYEEEE. CDR3 residues: CASSPKNRSTDTQYF. CDR3 in DNA: TGTGCCAGCAGCCCCAAAAACCGGAGCACAGATACGCAGTATTTT.

This chain connects TRBV28 to TRBJ1-2; 11 bases agree with TRBD1. This CDR3 has 14 residues. Germline loops: CDR1 MDHEN, CDR2 SYDVKM. V dropped 3 bases and J dropped 9; count of bases not matched to a gene: 6. CDR3: CASSFPGQGVRYTF. The DNA of the CDR3 is TGTGCCAGCAGTTTTCCGGGACAGGGGGTTCGCTACACCTTC.

A single count supports this clone. The chain recombines TRBV19 with TRBJ2-3; 15 positions match TRBD2. V lost 2 bases and J lost 4; bases outside the gene matches: 7. Looked up from germline, CDR1 is LNHDA and CDR2 is SQIVND (reference sequence). The CDR3 is 18 residues long. CDR3 sequence (DNA): TGTGCCAGTAGTATAAGAGGACTAGCGGGAGGGCCAGCAGATACGCAGTATTTT. Encoded protein: CASSIRGLAGGPADTQYF.

V is TRBV30 and J is TRBJ2-5; TRBD2 matches at 10 bases. Germline CDR1 and CDR2: GTSNPN and SVGIG (reference sequence). The CDR3 is made up of 16 amino acids. Trimming took 1 base from V and 11 from J; bases not matched to a gene: 16. This CDR3 reads CAWSGDLAGEKGKQYF. The CDR3 DNA follows: TGTGCCTGGAGTGGTGACCTAGCGGGAGAGAAGGGTAAGCAGTACTTC.

The genes are TRBV5-1 and TRBJ2-3; 16 bases map to TRBD2. The J segment lost 7 bases and the V segment lost 6 bases, leaving 8 bases of the junction unmatched. The CDR3 loop spans 16 amino acids. Germline CDR1 and CDR2: SGHRS and YFSETQ. The CDR3 sequence: CASTLGLAGGPNTQYF. Written as DNA, the CDR3 is TGCGCCAGCACCCTGGGACTAGCGGGAGGGCCGAATACGCAGTATTTT. The complete variable domain, with remaining parts taken from reference TRBV5-1 and TRBJ2-3, reads KAGVTQTPRYLIKTRGQQVTLSCSPISGHRSVSWYQQTPGQGLQFLFEYFSETQRNKGNFPGRFSGRQFSNSRSEMNVSTLELGDSALYLCASTLGLAGGPNTQYFGPGTRLTVL.

The gene calls are TRBV18 and TRBJ1-3; D not certain. The CDR3 consists of 16 residues. Germline V CDR1 and CDR2: KGHSH, LQKENI. V was cut by 2 bases and J by 2 bases, with 13 bases left in between. CDR3 residues: CASSPEQGRAGNTIYF. As DNA, the CDR3 is TGTGCCAGCTCACCAGAGCAAGGCCGGGCTGGAAACACCATATATTTT.

The genes are TRBV28 and TRBJ1-4; D gene unclear. The ends were cut back, 5 bases at V and 6 bases at J, with 13 bases in the middle. Germline-derived CDR1 and CDR2 are MDHEN and SYDVKM. The length of the CDR3 is 14 residues. CDR3 nucleotides: TGTGCCAGCAGTCTGAGTTTCGACGATGAAAAACTGTTTTTT. It specifies CASSLSFDDEKLFF.

V is TRBV18 and J is TRBJ1-5, with D possibly being TRBD1 (6 bases). The CDR3 extends over 15 amino acids. The germline V gene has CDR1 KGHSH and CDR2 LQKENI. The V gene lost 6 bases and the J gene lost 5 bases, with 17 bases spanning the gap. Here the CDR3 reads CASSERTGHYQPQHF. CDR3 nucleotides: TGTGCCAGCTCCGAGCGGACGGGACACTATCAGCCCCAGCATTTT.

The chain recombines TRBV11-3 with TRBJ2-1, with 10 nucleotides matching TRBD2. The trim removed 5 bases at V and 6 bases at J, leaving 1 base unmatched. The CDR3 runs 13 residues. Germline V gene lookup returns CDR1 SGHNT and CDR2 YENEEA. The CDR3 is CASSASGSNEQFF. In DNA form, the CDR3 reads TGTGCCAGCAGCGCTAGCGGGAGCAATGAGCAGTTCTTC.

This clone was seen only once. This chain connects TRBV28 to TRBJ2-7; no firm D call. CDR1 is MDHEN and CDR2 is SYDVKM in the germline V gene. V lost 3 bases and J 3 bases, leaving 12 bases between the germline ends. The CDR3 extends over 14 amino acids. The CDR3 is CASSLKDINYEQYF. Written as DNA, the CDR3 is TGTGCCAGCAGTTTGAAGGATATTAACTACGAGCAGTACTTC.

The gene calls are TRBV2 and TRBJ2-3, with TRBD2 identical over 9 bases. There are 14 residues in the CDR3. Germline V gene lookup returns CDR1 SNHLY and CDR2 FYNNEI. The J segment lost 6 bases and the V segment lost 5 bases, leaving 6 bases of the junction unmatched. The CDR3 here is CASSSASGADTQYF. The CDR3 DNA reads TGTGCCAGCAGTTCGGCTAGCGGGGCTGATACGCAGTATTTT.

The genes are TRBV19 and TRBJ1-3; the D is unclear. CDR1 LNHDA and CDR2 SQIVND come from the germline V gene (reference sequence). The CDR3 is 15 residues long. V lost 7 bases, J lost 2 bases, and 15 bases lay in between. The CDR3 DNA reads TGTGCCAGTACTCTCTTCGACACTCCTGGAAACACCATATATTTT. Residues: CASTLFDTPGNTIYF.